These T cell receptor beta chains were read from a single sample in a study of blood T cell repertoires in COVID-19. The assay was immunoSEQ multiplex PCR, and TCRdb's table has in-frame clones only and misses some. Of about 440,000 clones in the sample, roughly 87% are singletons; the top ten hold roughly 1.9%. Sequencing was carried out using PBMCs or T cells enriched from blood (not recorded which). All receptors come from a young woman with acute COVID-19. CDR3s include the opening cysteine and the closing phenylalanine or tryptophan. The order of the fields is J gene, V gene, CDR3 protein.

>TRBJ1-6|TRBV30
CAWSRGGFPYNSPLHF
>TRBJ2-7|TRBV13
CASSHGTGIHEQYF
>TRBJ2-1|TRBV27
CASRTGYNEQFF
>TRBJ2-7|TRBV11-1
CASSLRIDRREQYF
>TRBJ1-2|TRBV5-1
CASSPGEETTYGYTF
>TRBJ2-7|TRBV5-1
CASRSGTSGDNLRGQYF
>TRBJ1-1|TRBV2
CASPRTANTEAFF
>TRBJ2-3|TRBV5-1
CASSLAGTQYTDTQYF
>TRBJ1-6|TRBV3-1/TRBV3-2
CASSQPSRSTPLHF
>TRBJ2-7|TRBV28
CASSQERGTSGRAYSEQYF
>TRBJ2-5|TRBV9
CASSVTGGIETQYF
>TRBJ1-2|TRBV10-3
CAISESSGTYYGYTF
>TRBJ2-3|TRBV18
CASSSLDTQYF
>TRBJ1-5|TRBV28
CASSLYQGPNQPQHF
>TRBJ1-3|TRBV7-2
CASSPRGGKGSGNTIYF
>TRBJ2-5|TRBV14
CASSHSGRGGGETQYF
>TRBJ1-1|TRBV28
CASSLLRQRLTEAFF
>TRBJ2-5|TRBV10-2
CASSPGLAGAAQETQYF
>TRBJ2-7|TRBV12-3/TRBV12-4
CASSGQGAEQYF
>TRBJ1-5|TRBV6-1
CASSERGVTGTPSEPQHF
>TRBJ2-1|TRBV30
CAWSKLAKDEQFF
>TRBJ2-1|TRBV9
CASSPWLVRGTYNEQFF